Following are 24 T cell receptor beta chains from one sample sequenced in a study of identifying expanded T cells in peripheral blood. Some clones are missing from TCRdb's copy, which holds only in-frame ones; the method was immunoSEQ multiplex PCR. The sample consists of about 84,000 clones, around 86% of them appearing once. Specimen: blood. These receptors were obtained from a person aged 18 to 70 in good health.

The chain joins TRBV29-1 to TRBJ2-7; TRBD1 matches at 7 bases. The CDR3 sequence is 13 residues long. The V gene end was trimmed by 4 bases and the J gene end by 4 bases; junction bases not matched to a gene: 7. Germline CDR1 reads SQVTM; CDR2 reads ANQGSEA. The CDR3 here is CSVAAGRGYEQYF. CDR3 nucleotides: TGCAGCGTTGCGGCGGGCAGGGGGTACGAGCAGTACTTC.

The chain combines TRBV19 with TRBJ1-2; a weak D match, TRBD1 (6 bases). Germline CDR1 and CDR2: LNHDA and SQIVND (reference sequence). The CDR3 sequence is 15 residues long. V dropped 8 bases and J dropped 4 bases, with 20 bases sitting between them. The DNA of the CDR3 is TGTGCCAGTGGTCTGGAGGAGACAGGTCCCTATGGCTACACCTTC. Protein: CASGLEETGPYGYTF.

The rearrangement uses TRBV6-1 and TRBJ1-3; no clear D. V shed 2 bases and J shed 2 bases, with 10 bases lying between them. Germline CDR1 is MNHNS and CDR2 is SASEGT. The CDR3 runs 15 residues. The CDR3 DNA reads TGTGCCAGCAGTGAACCCCACTTTGCTGGAAACACCATATATTTT. Protein product: CASSEPHFAGNTIYF.

This clone was counted a single time. Here the CDR3 DNA reads TGCGCCAGCAGCGTAGCGCAGGGTTACGAGCAGTACTTC. Protein sequence: CASSVAQGYEQYF. This chain joins TRBV5-1 and TRBJ2-7; D possibly uses TRBD1 or TRBD2 (5 bases each). Trimming removed 4 bases from V and 4 bases from J, with 12 bases in between. Germline loops: CDR1 SGHRS, CDR2 YFSETQ. The CDR3 has 13 amino acids.

The V call is TRBV19, the J call TRBJ1-5, with no clear D. The CDR3 sequence is 16 residues long. Trimming shortened V by 5 bases and J by 9 bases, and 23 bases separated the two germline ends. Germline loops: CDR1 LNHDA, CDR2 SQIVND (reference sequence). The CDR3 DNA reads as TGTGCCAGTAGTCCCTCCCCGAAGGCGCTGCGTACGCCCCAGCATTTT. This sequence encodes CASSPSPKALRTPQHF.

This clone has a handful of counts. The chain is built from TRBV6-1 and TRBJ2-1; D perhaps matches TRBD1 (6 bases). The CDR3 is made up of 13 amino acids. Germline CDR1 is MNHNS and CDR2 is SASEGT. V lost 4 bases and J 5 bases, leaving 9 bases between the germline ends. The CDR3 protein is CASSARGDNEQFF. CDR3 DNA: TGTGCCAGCAGTGCCAGGGGTGACAATGAGCAGTTCTTC.

The genes are TRBV30 and TRBJ2-1; TRBD1 aligns across 11 bases. J gave up 7 bases and V 4 bases, and 3 bases lay outside the gene matches. This CDR3 has 13 residues. Germline loops: CDR1 GTSNPN, CDR2 SVGIG (reference sequence). CDR3 sequence reads: CAWTDRGRNEQFF. CDR3 nucleotide sequence: TGTGCCTGGACGGACAGGGGGCGTAATGAGCAGTTCTTC.

The rearrangement links TRBV6-5 to TRBJ2-7, with TRBD2 as a possible D gene (6 bases). In germline, CDR1 is MNHEY, CDR2 SVGAGI. V was clipped by 4 bases and J by 3 bases, with 16 bases between them. The CDR3 extends over 15 amino acids. This CDR3 reads CASSSPSEGFYEQYF. DNA of the CDR3: TGTGCCAGCAGTTCCCCCTCGGAGGGTTTCTACGAGCAGTACTTC.

This chain links TRBV2 with TRBJ1-1; unclear D gene. Trimming shortened V by 3 bases and J by 4 bases, and 9 bases separated the two germline ends. The CDR3 loop spans 13 amino acids. CDR1 SNHLY and CDR2 FYNNEI come from the germline V gene. In DNA form, the CDR3 reads TGTGCCAGCAGTGACCGGGGAGGCACTGAAGCTTTCTTT. Translated: CASSDRGGTEAFF.

CDR3 coding DNA: TGCGCCAGCAGCCAAGATGCGGGGGGCATGAGAAAACTGTTTTTT. Its translation is CASSQDAGGMRKLFF. This rearrangement joins TRBV4-3 to TRBJ1-4, with a tentative D call TRBD1 (6 bases). The V gene lost 0 bases and the J gene lost 10 bases, with 15 bases spanning the gap. Germline assignment: CDR1 LGHNA and CDR2 YSLEER. The CDR3 is 15 amino acids.

The gene calls are TRBV7-9 and TRBJ2-2; weak D call: TRBD1 (5 bases). Germline CDR1 reads SEHNR; CDR2 reads FQNEAQ (reference sequence). With 3 bases removed from V and 4 bases from J, the gap between germline ends came to 9 bases. The CDR3 loop spans 14 amino acids. CDR3 nucleotide sequence: TGTGCCAGCAGCTTTAATCAGGGCACCGGGGAGCTGTTTTTT. Amino acids: CASSFNQGTGELFF.

This sequence joins TRBV7-9 and TRBJ1-1; the D gene is possibly TRBD1 (6 bases). This CDR3 comprises 14 residues. The germline V gene encodes CDR1 SEHNR and CDR2 FQNEAQ (reference sequence). V lost 2 bases to trimming and J lost 5 bases, with 12 bases between them. The CDR3: CASSLRGRGTEAFF. The CDR3 nucleotides are TGTGCCAGCAGCTTACGGGGGAGGGGGACTGAAGCTTTCTTT.

The chain links TRBV27 to TRBJ2-1; 10 bases map to TRBD1. The CDR3 sequence is 14 residues long. Germline values: CDR1 MNHEY, CDR2 SMNVEV (reference sequence). Trimming cost V 3 bases and J 7 bases; bases outside gene matches: 3. In DNA form, the CDR3 reads TGTGCCAGCAGTTTCTGGGACAGGGGAAATGAGCAGTTCTTC. It is translated as CASSFWDRGNEQFF.

The gene calls are TRBV27 and TRBJ1-5; the D gene is possibly TRBD1 (6 bases). The CDR3 has 16 residues. Germline V gene lookup returns CDR1 MNHEY and CDR2 SMNVEV (reference sequence). The V gene lost 5 bases and the J gene lost 1 base, with 15 bases spanning the gap. The CDR3 loop reads CASSNSGTLSNQPQHF. The DNA of the CDR3 is TGTGCCAGCAGTAATTCCGGGACACTAAGCAATCAGCCCCAGCATTTT.

The sample holds a few counts of this clone. The chain links TRBV19 to TRBJ2-7; D might be TRBD1 (7 bases). Deletions cut 4 bases from V and 7 bases from J, with 17 bases between. Germline CDR1 and CDR2: LNHDA and SQIVND (reference sequence). The CDR3 runs 14 residues. The CDR3 is CASSTTGWGGEQYF. CDR3 coding DNA: TGTGCCAGTAGTACGACAGGGTGGGGAGGAGAGCAGTACTTC.

V is TRBV7-9 and J is TRBJ1-4; 10 bases map to TRBD1. V gave up 4 bases and J gave up 3 bases; unmatched junction bases: 5. The V gene's germline CDR1 is SEHNR and CDR2 FQNEAQ (reference sequence). The CDR3 totals 16 residues. This CDR3 reads CASSSGTGVANEKLFF. The CDR3 DNA reads TGTGCCAGCAGCTCCGGGACAGGGGTTGCTAATGAAAAACTGTTTTTT.

V is TRBV19 and J is TRBJ1-2; 10 bases match TRBD1. CDR3 length: 15 amino acids. CDR1 is LNHDA, CDR2 SQIVND, per germline (reference sequence). With 5 bases clipped from V and 7 bases from J, the junction kept 10 bases outside the gene matches. The CDR3 region has the DNA TGTGCCAGTAGTCCTACTGACAGGGGGCAGGTTGGCTACACCTTC. Its translation is CASSPTDRGQVGYTF.

The chain carries TRBV7-2 and TRBJ1-1; no reliable D call. From germline, CDR1 is SGHTA and CDR2 FQGNSA. The CDR3 has 15 residues. V was trimmed by 5 bases and J by 0 bases, leaving 13 bases between them. CDR3 sequence: CASSGSDGMNTEAFF. CDR3 in DNA: TGTGCCAGCAGCGGGAGCGACGGGATGAACACTGAAGCTTTCTTT.

This clone was detected once. The V and J genes are TRBV30 and TRBJ2-4; a possible D gene is TRBD1 (5 bases). The CDR3 loop spans 14 amino acids. With 1 base removed from V and 6 bases from J, the gap between germline ends came to 13 bases. The V gene's germline CDR1 is GTSNPN and CDR2 SVGIG (reference sequence). CDR3 sequence reads: CAWSGKGRGNIQYF. The CDR3, as DNA: TGTGCCTGGAGTGGAAAGGGAAGGGGAAACATTCAGTACTTC.

The chain carries TRBV7-2 and TRBJ1-6; a possible D gene is TRBD1 (6 bases). CDR1 and CDR2 (germline): SGHTA, FQGNSA. The CDR3 sequence is 13 residues long. V lost 10 bases to trimming and J lost 8 bases, with 15 bases between them. In DNA, the CDR3 is TGTGCCACCAAAACCAACAGGGATTCACCCCTCCACTTT. This codes for CATKTNRDSPLHF.

This clone occurred a few times. The V and J genes are TRBV28 and TRBJ1-6; D is uncertain. The CDR3 consists of 15 residues. Germline V gene sequence: CDR1 MDHEN, CDR2 SYDVKM. V was pared by 6 bases and J by 7 bases, with 16 bases between. In nucleotides, the CDR3 is TGTGCCAGCAGCTACAGATCACAAGGGAATTCACCCCTCCACTTT. Protein product: CASSYRSQGNSPLHF.

The chain couples TRBV6-5 to TRBJ2-7, with unresolved D. CDR1 and CDR2 (germline): MNHEY, SVGAGI. The CDR3 is 14 residues long. V shed 0 bases and J shed 5 bases, with 11 bases lying between them. CDR3: CASSYSSGVNEQYF. CDR3 nucleotides: TGTGCCAGCAGTTACTCGTCAGGAGTCAACGAGCAGTACTTC.

The chain combines TRBV7-2 with TRBJ1-4; the match to TRBD1 covers 8 bases. Germline V lookup: CDR1 SGHTA, CDR2 FQGNSA. Unmatched junction bases numbered 19, after V lost 2 bases and J lost 8 bases. The CDR3 loop spans 19 amino acids. DNA for the CDR3: TGTGCCAGCAGCTTAACGACCGGGACAGGTTTTAGGGTGAGGGAAAAACTGTTTTTT. Translated, it gives CASSLTTGTGFRVREKLFF. Using reference TRBV7-2 and TRBJ1-4 for the parts outside the CDR3, the full variable domain is GAGVSQSPSNKVTEKGKDVELRCDPISGHTALYWYRQSLGQGLEFLIYFQGNSAPDKSGLPSDRFSAERTGGSVSTLTIQRTQQEDSAVYLCASSLTTGTGFRVREKLFFGSGTQLSVL.

This chain uses TRBV6-5 with TRBJ2-3; D is tentatively TRBD1 or TRBD2 (5 bases each). In germline, CDR1 is MNHEY, CDR2 SVGAGI. V was cut by 4 bases and J by 8 bases, with 22 bases left in between. The CDR3 contains 16 residues. CDR3: CASSSLGTAKPFTQYF. The DNA for the CDR3 is TGTGCCAGCAGTTCCCTCGGGACGGCGAAGCCGTTTACGCAGTATTTT.